These 21 T cell receptor beta chains originate from one sample sequenced in a study of cytomegalovirus exposure and HLA in healthy donors. In the PCR, 60 Vbeta and 13 Jbeta primers were used. Method: immunoSEQ multiplex PCR; TCRdb's copy keeps in-frame clones and lacks some. The sample lists over 120,000 clones, approximately 70% occurring once. Sequenced: PBMCs. The receptors here all came from a woman aged 55-69 years in good health and CMV-seropositive.

This clone is a singleton in its sample. The rearrangement uses TRBV2 and TRBJ1-2; the D gene is possibly TRBD1 (5 bases). V was clipped by 4 bases and J by 4 bases, with 10 bases between them. Looked up from germline, CDR1 is SNHLY and CDR2 is FYNNEI. The CDR3 is made up of 13 amino acids. The CDR3 is CASSAEQAYGYTF. CDR3 coding DNA: TGTGCCAGCAGTGCCGAACAGGCCTATGGCTACACCTTC.

This clone has only a few counts. The rearrangement joins TRBV6-6 to TRBJ1-2, with unresolved D. Per the germline V gene, CDR1 is MNHNY and CDR2 is SVGAGI (reference sequence). Trimming cost V 5 bases and J 4 bases, with 5 bases left between them. The CDR3 totals 11 residues. The CDR3 protein is CASSESYGYTF. The CDR3 DNA reads as TGTGCCAGCAGTGAGTCCTATGGCTACACCTTC.

The CDR3 loop reads CASRVDRVGLGEQYF. CDR3 bases: TGTGCCAGCAGGGTCGACAGGGTCGGTCTAGGCGAGCAGTACTTC. The gene calls are TRBV6-1 and TRBJ2-5, with 7 bases aligning to TRBD1. The J call may be wrong; the DNA end is better matched by TRBJ2-7. CDR1 is MNHNS and CDR2 is SASEGT in the germline V gene. The CDR3 has 15 residues.

The chain combines TRBV6-1 with TRBJ1-3; D gene unclear. Per germline, CDR1 MNHNS and CDR2 SASEGT. Between the trimmed V and J ends, which lost 5 bases and 3 bases, there was a span of 11 bases. The CDR3 has 14 residues. The chain's CDR3 is CASSHPGNGNTIYF. Here the CDR3 DNA reads TGTGCCAGCAGTCACCCGGGGAATGGAAACACCATATATTTT.

The chain recombines TRBV5-1 with TRBJ2-2, with a tentative D call TRBD1 (5 bases). From germline, CDR1 is SGHRS and CDR2 YFSETQ. The V and J ends lost 2 bases and 5 bases respectively, with 13 bases between them. This CDR3 is built from 15 residues. Here the CDR3 DNA reads TGCGCCAGCAGCTTAAGTTCAAGGGGAACCGGGGAGCTGTTTTTT. It yields the protein CASSLSSRGTGELFF.

This clone has a handful of counts. The J gene is TRBJ2-7, the V gene TRBV7-8, with 9 bases lining up with TRBD1. Germline V gene sequence: CDR1 SGHVS, CDR2 FQNEAQ. CDR3 size: 14 residues. Germline trimming cut 5 bases from V and 6 bases from J; bases unmatched to any gene: 8. CDR3 protein: CASSRGTGSREQYF. The CDR3 DNA reads as TGTGCCAGCAGCCGTGGGACAGGGTCTCGCGAGCAGTACTTC.

The chain joins TRBV28 to TRBJ2-5, with a tentative D call TRBD2 (5 bases). Trimming stripped 8 bases from V and 5 bases from J, with 21 bases between. Germline assignment: CDR1 MDHEN and CDR2 SYDVKM. CDR3 length equals 15 residues. In DNA, the CDR3 is TGTGCCAGCGCTACCGGAGGCGCTGAGGAGGAGACCCAGTACTTC. Protein product: CASATGGAEEETQYF.

The chain employs TRBV2 and TRBJ2-1; TRBD2 agrees at 13 bases. Trimming at V came to 4 bases and at J to 12 bases, leaving 0 bases not matched to a gene. CDR1 SNHLY and CDR2 FYNNEI come from the germline V gene. The CDR3 is made up of 12 amino acids. CDR3 bases: TGTGCCAGCAGTGGGACTAGCGGGAGGCAGTTCTTC. Its protein product is CASSGTSGRQFF.

This clone has a single count. The chain is built from TRBV5-6 and TRBJ2-2; the D is unclear. With 0 bases removed from V and 6 bases from J, the gap between germline ends came to 6 bases. The CDR3 totals 13 residues. Germline CDR1 reads SGHDT; CDR2 reads YYEEEE. DNA for the CDR3: TGTGCCAGCAGCTTGGCGTCCGCCGGGGAGCTGTTTTTT. Protein: CASSLASAGELFF.

This clone was found a few times. The chain uses TRBV15 and TRBJ2-1; TRBD2 is a possible D gene (6 bases). This CDR3 is 16 amino acids long. The V end was cut by 0 bases, the J end by 3 bases, with 12 bases between. The germline gives CDR1 LNHNV, CDR2 YYDKDF (reference sequence). The CDR3, as DNA: TGTGCCACCAGCAGAGATGGAACGGGAGACTACAATGAGCAGTTCTTC. It translates to CATSRDGTGDYNEQFF.

The chain couples TRBV29-1 to TRBJ2-5, with 11 bases identical to TRBD2. The V gene's germline CDR1 is SQVTM and CDR2 ANQGSEA. After removal of 7 bases from V and 5 bases from J, the junction contained 3 bases not matched to a gene. The length of the CDR3 is 12 residues. The CDR3 reads CSAVAGGETQYF. Here the CDR3 DNA reads TGCAGCGCCGTAGCGGGAGGGGAGACCCAGTACTTC. The full variable domain, with the rest looked up from reference TRBV29-1 and TRBJ2-5, is SAVISQKPSRDICQRGTSLTIQCQVDSQVTMMFWYRQQPGQSLTLIATANQGSEATYESGFVIDKFPISRPNLTFSTLTVSNMSPEDSSIYLCSAVAGGETQYFGPGTRLLVL.

This chain joins TRBV5-1 and TRBJ2-1; 9 positions agree with TRBD1. The V gene end was trimmed by 2 bases and the J gene end by 7 bases; junction bases not matched to a gene: 13. This CDR3 is 17 amino acids long. The germline V gene encodes CDR1 SGHRS and CDR2 YFSETQ. The CDR3 DNA reads as TGCGCCAGCAGCTTAGGGACAGGGAAAGCGGCTACAAATGAGCAGTTCTTC. Encoded protein: CASSLGTGKAATNEQFF.

This chain connects TRBV5-1 to TRBJ2-7; D might be TRBD1 (6 bases). V was cut by 4 bases and J by 2 bases, with 10 bases left in between. From germline, CDR1 is SGHRS and CDR2 YFSETQ. CDR3 size: 13 residues. The CDR3 bases are TGCGCCAGCAGCATGGACAGAGCCTACGAGCAGTACTTC. As protein: CASSMDRAYEQYF.

The chain is built from TRBV6-1 and TRBJ2-7; 7 bases map to TRBD1. The germline V gene has CDR1 MNHNS and CDR2 SASEGT. The V and J ends lost 7 bases and 0 bases, in that order; junction bases with no gene match: 6. The CDR3 has 14 amino acids. The CDR3 sequence is CASIYRDSSYEQYF. The CDR3 region has the DNA TGTGCCAGCATCTACCGGGACAGCTCCTACGAGCAGTACTTC.

The V and J genes are TRBV5-1 and TRBJ1-1, with D perhaps TRBD1 (6 bases). The CDR3 is 14 residues long. Trimming took off 4 bases at V and 1 base at J, with 11 bases between the two ends. The germline gives CDR1 SGHRS, CDR2 YFSETQ. Here the CDR3 DNA reads TGCGCCAGCAGCCCACAGGGTGGGAACACTGAAGCTTTCTTT. Its protein product is CASSPQGGNTEAFF. The full variable domain, its missing parts supplied by reference TRBV5-1 and TRBJ1-1, is KAGVTQTPRYLIKTRGQQVTLSCSPISGHRSVSWYQQTPGQGLQFLFEYFSETQRNKGNFPGRFSGRQFSNSRSEMNVSTLELGDSALYLCASSPQGGNTEAFFGQGTRLTVV.

The sample holds a few counts of this clone. The chain is built from TRBV28 and TRBJ1-1; 7 bases are a match to TRBD1. V shed 7 bases and J 4 bases; nucleotides not matched to a gene: 6. CDR1 MDHEN and CDR2 SYDVKM come from the germline V gene. This CDR3 has 13 amino acids. CDR3 nucleotide sequence: TGTGCCAGCAACCCAGACAGGGTCACTGAAGCTTTCTTT. This encodes CASNPDRVTEAFF.

CDR3 DNA: TGTGCCAGCAGCGCCCAGATGGAGTCCTACGAGCAGTACTTC. Translating it yields CASSAQMESYEQYF. The chain has TRBV7-9 and TRBJ2-7; D gene ambiguous. Trimming cost V 5 bases and J 1 base, with 12 bases left between them. Germline CDR1 SEHNR, CDR2 FQNEAQ (reference sequence). This CDR3 has 14 residues.

The chain links TRBV5-1 to TRBJ2-1; 7 bases are shared with TRBD1. Germline V gene lookup returns CDR1 SGHRS and CDR2 YFSETQ. The CDR3 totals 13 residues. V shed 5 bases, J shed 7 bases, and the junction held 6 bases outside the gene matches. The CDR3 reads CASRPGTANEQFF. The CDR3 DNA reads TGCGCCAGCAGACCAGGGACAGCTAATGAGCAGTTCTTC.

The V call is TRBV27, the J call TRBJ1-1; D perhaps matches TRBD1 (5 bases). The CDR3 is 12 residues long. The germline V gene has CDR1 MNHEY and CDR2 SMNVEV (reference sequence). This CDR3 reads CASRGSYTEAFF. The CDR3 DNA follows: TGTGCGAGTCGGGGGTCCTACACTGAAGCTTTCTTT.

The V gene is TRBV6-5, the J gene TRBJ2-5; maybe TRBD1 (5 bases). This CDR3 comprises 10 residues. The ends were cut back, 7 bases at V and 8 bases at J, with 8 bases in the middle. The germline CDR1 and CDR2 sequences are MNHEY and SVGAGI. The CDR3 protein is CASKGRTQYF. In nucleotides, the CDR3 is TGTGCCAGCAAGGGGCGAACCCAGTACTTC.

Here the CDR3 reads CASSRKRGSYNEQFF. In nucleotides, the CDR3 is TGTGCCAGCAGCCGAAAGCGGGGCTCCTACAATGAGCAGTTCTTC. The chain carries TRBV6-5 and TRBJ2-1; TRBD2 matches at 7 bases. The germline V gene encodes CDR1 MNHEY and CDR2 SVGAGI. V dropped 6 bases and J dropped 0; count of bases not matched to a gene: 5. This CDR3 spans 15 amino acids.